The 10 T cell receptor beta chains reported below all come from one sample, sequenced in a study of identical twins (dated by TCRdb to 2016 to 2017). The library was generated by 5' RACE. The instrument given in TCRdb is Illumina HiSeq 2000. The raw public reads went through TCRdb reprocessing: fastp at Q25, MiXCR clone calling, in-frame beta chains kept. Rows merge per CDR3 protein into single entries with the most common DNA and genes. Counted in this sample were approximately 260,000 distinct CDR3 sequences; around 8% of them appeared once. Of the sample, roughly 3% is held by the ten largest clones. These data also formed part of another study, on yellow fever vaccine responses in identical twins.

Sequenced sample: CD8+ T cells sorted from blood. The origin of the receptors is a woman aged 18-29 years in good health.

In this sample, this clonotype turned up a few times. In DNA, the CDR3 is TGTGCCAGCAGCTCCCCGCGTAGCGGGGACCATTACAATGAGCAGTTCTTC. Amino acid sequence: CASSSPRSGDHYNEQFF. The rearrangement links TRBV11-2 to TRBJ2-1; TRBD2 agrees at 8 bases. Germline CDR1 SGHAT, CDR2 FQNNGV. The ends lost 4 bases at V and 4 bases at J; junction bases unmatched: 12. The CDR3 extends over 17 amino acids. The variable domain in full, with the rest retrieved from reference TRBV11-2 and TRBJ2-1, is EAGVAQSPRYKIIEKRQSVAFWCNPISGHATLYWYQQILGQGPKLLIQFQNNGVVDDSQLPKDRFSAERLKGVDSTLKIQPAKLEDSAVYLCASSSPRSGDHYNEQFFGPGTRLTVL.

The J gene is TRBJ2-3, the V gene TRBV28, with 8 bases fitting TRBD1. The ends lost 6 bases at V and 0 bases at J; junction bases unmatched: 5. CDR3 length: 15 amino acids. The germline V gene encodes CDR1 MDHEN and CDR2 SYDVKM. CDR3 sequence: CASSRYRGSTDTQYF. Here the CDR3 DNA reads TGTGCCAGCAGCCGGTACAGGGGGAGCACAGATACGCAGTATTTT.

This clonotype turned up a few times. This chain links TRBV11-2 with TRBJ2-7, with 8 bases lining up with TRBD2. V lost 3 bases and J lost 2; bases outside the gene matches: 6. Germline V CDR1 and CDR2: SGHAT, FQNNGV. The CDR3 is made up of 15 amino acids. CDR3 DNA sequence: TGTGCCAGCAGCTTGTGGCGGGAGGATGCCTACGAGCAGTACTTC. Protein product: CASSLWREDAYEQYF.

This clonotype was seen a few times. The J gene is TRBJ2-1, the V gene TRBV5-1, with D perhaps being TRBD1 or TRBD2 (5 bases each). V lost 5 bases and J lost 7, with 19 bases in between. CDR1 is SGHRS, CDR2 YFSETQ, per germline. The CDR3 is 15 amino acids. The CDR3 DNA reads as TGCGCCAGCAGTTCCGGGACGGATTATGGGAATGAGCAGTTCTTC. It specifies CASSSGTDYGNEQFF.

In its sample, this clonotype was seen a few times. The chain is built from TRBV12-3 or TRBV12-4 and TRBJ2-3; 7 positions agree with TRBD2. The CDR3 consists of 15 residues. The V segment lost 6 bases and the J segment 4 bases; nucleotides outside the gene matches: 10. The CDR3 region has the DNA TGTGCCAGCAGCCGAACTAGCGACTTTGCAGATACGCAGTATTTT. Translating it yields CASSRTSDFADTQYF.

The rearrangement uses TRBV19 and TRBJ1-1; TRBD1 matches 8 bases. This CDR3 spans 13 amino acids. CDR1 and CDR2 from the germline V gene are LNHDA and SQIVND (reference sequence). V lost 10 bases and J lost 1; bases outside the gene matches: 5. In DNA form, the CDR3 reads TGTGCCATAAGGACAGGGCCGAACACTGAAGCTTTCTTT. Protein sequence: CAIRTGPNTEAFF.

DNA of the CDR3: TGTGCCATCAGTGAGAGGGCTAGCGTCTTCTCTGGGGCCAACGTCCTGACTTTC. Translating it yields CAISERASVFSGANVLTF. The gene calls are TRBV10-3 and TRBJ2-6; tentative D call: TRBD2 (6 bases). CDR3 length: 18 amino acids. Between the trimmed V and J ends, which lost 2 bases and 0 bases, there was a span of 14 bases. The V gene's germline CDR1 is ENHRY and CDR2 SYGVKD.

V usage is TRBV6-2 or TRBV6-3 and J usage is TRBJ2-4, with TRBD1 as a possible D gene (6 bases). Germline-derived CDR1 and CDR2 are MNHEY and SVGEGT. CDR3 length equals 17 residues. V was clipped by 2 bases and J by 0 bases, with 14 bases between them. DNA of the CDR3: TGTGCCAGCAGTTACCTAAGGACAGAAATAGCCAAAAACATTCAGTACTTC. Protein sequence: CASSYLRTEIAKNIQYF.

V usage is TRBV29-1 and J usage is TRBJ2-1; D perhaps matches TRBD2 (6 bases). Trimming pared 4 bases from V and 4 bases from J, leaving 11 bases between. The CDR3 runs 13 residues. Germline values: CDR1 SQVTM, CDR2 ANQGSEA. The CDR3 region is CSVGGDPYNEQFF. The CDR3 DNA is TGCAGCGTTGGGGGGGATCCGTACAATGAGCAGTTCTTC.

The V gene is TRBV29-1, the J gene TRBJ2-2; possible D gene TRBD2, 5 bases. Per germline, CDR1 SQVTM and CDR2 ANQGSEA. The CDR3 sequence is 13 residues long. V lost 8 bases and J lost 5, with 15 bases in between. The chain's CDR3 is CSFRDPSTGELFF. The CDR3 DNA reads as TGCAGCTTCCGGGATCCTTCTACCGGGGAGCTGTTTTTT.